Shown below are 9 T cell receptor beta chains from a single sample sequenced in a study of T cells in Graves' hyperthyroidism and ophthalmopathy. TCR beta CDR3 regions were amplified from RNA transcripts. TCR CDR3 regions were first amplified by RT-PCR with HTBI primers. Via MiXCR, TCRdb re-called the multiplex PCR reads, giving one row per CDR3 protein. Among about 53,000 distinct CDR3 sequences listed, roughly 50% were seen once. Sequencing was performed on blood. These receptors were collected from a woman aged 25-40 years with Graves' ophthalmopathy.

The J gene is TRBJ2-1, the V gene TRBV20-1; 11 nucleotides align to TRBD2. Germline CDR1 is DFQATT and CDR2 is SNEGSKA (reference sequence). V lost 5 bases and J lost 5; bases outside the gene matches: 8. The CDR3 covers 15 residues. This CDR3 is CSASRLAGGNNEQFF. Written as DNA, the CDR3 is TGCAGTGCTTCCCGGCTAGCGGGAGGCAACAATGAGCAGTTCTTC.

The chain employs TRBV2 and TRBJ2-1, with D tentatively TRBD2 (6 bases). V was shortened by 0 bases and J by 8 bases, with 14 bases between the two germline ends. The germline CDR1 and CDR2 sequences are SNHLY and FYNNEI. The CDR3 extends over 15 amino acids. This CDR3 reads CASSEARGNGHEQFF. The CDR3 bases are TGTGCCAGCAGTGAAGCGCGCGGGAATGGGCATGAGCAGTTCTTC.

The chain recombines TRBV24-1 with TRBJ2-7; tentatively, D is TRBD1 or TRBD2 (5 bases each). There are 17 residues in the CDR3. Trimming pared 5 bases from V and 3 bases from J, leaving 22 bases between. Per the germline V gene, CDR1 is KGHDR and CDR2 is SFDVKD. CDR3: CATSAPQPGDGYYEQYF. The CDR3 DNA reads as TGTGCCACCAGTGCCCCGCAGCCCGGGGACGGCTACTACGAGCAGTACTTC.

The genes are TRBV24-1 and TRBJ2-1; 7 nucleotides line up with TRBD1. From germline, CDR1 is KGHDR and CDR2 SFDVKD. Unmatched junction bases numbered 2, after V lost 9 bases and J lost 4 bases. The CDR3 has 12 amino acids. The CDR3 nucleotides are TGTGCCACCGGGACAGTATACAATGAGCAGTTCTTC. Protein product: CATGTVYNEQFF.

This clonotype was found many times. This may be a read error, as it is one base from a much larger clone. The chain employs TRBV4-1 and TRBJ2-1; D may be TRBD2 (6 bases). This CDR3 is 12 amino acids long. Trimming left V 6 bases short and J 8 bases short, with 11 bases between. Germline V gives CDR1 MGHRA, CDR2 YSYEKL. In DNA form, the CDR3 reads TGCGCCAGCAGTCGGGGGTACGATGAGCAGTTCTTC. Protein product: CASSRGYDEQFF.

This clonotype was picked up many times. The chain recombines TRBV6-2 or TRBV6-3 with TRBJ1-5, with TRBD1 as a possible D gene (6 bases). V lost 5 bases, J lost 7 bases, and 18 bases lay in between. CDR1 is MNHEY and CDR2 is SVGEGT in the germline V gene. CDR3 size: 15 residues. In DNA, the CDR3 is TGTGCCAGCAGTAAATCACCCGGGGGCGGCCAGCCCCAGCATTTT. It is translated as CASSKSPGGGQPQHF.

Regarding this clonotype: The junction and the germline gene differ at one end; a read error may be behind it. The chain couples TRBV10-3 to TRBJ1-2; 10 bases match TRBD1. Germline values: CDR1 ENHRY, CDR2 SYGVKD. This CDR3 region has 14 residues. CDR3 coding DNA: TGTGCCATCAGATGGCAGGGGGACAGGGGAGTGTACGCCTTC. Its translation is CAIRWQGDRGVYAF.

This clonotype has more than one count but fewer than ten. The rearrangement joins TRBV3-1 to TRBJ1-5; the match to TRBD1 covers 7 bases. CDR3 length: 15 residues. V dropped 4 bases and J dropped 6; count of bases not matched to a gene: 9. Germline V gives CDR1 LGHDT, CDR2 YNNKEL (reference sequence). CDR3 DNA: TGTGCCAGCAGCCCTCGAAGGGGGCTTGGTCAGCCCCAGCATTTT. Amino acids: CASSPRRGLGQPQHF.

The chain carries TRBV9 and TRBJ2-3; 11 nucleotides match TRBD2. The CDR3 consists of 16 residues. Germline V gene data show CDR1 as SGDLS and CDR2 as YYNGEE. Unmatched junction bases numbered 5, after V lost 0 bases and J lost 5 bases. The CDR3 here is CASSVVVAGGKDTQYF. The CDR3, as DNA: TGTGCCAGCAGCGTAGTAGTAGCGGGAGGGAAAGATACGCAGTATTTT.